This T cell receptor beta chain comes out of a study of radiotherapy plus CTLA-4 blockade in lung cancer. Profiled with immunoSEQ multiplex PCR; TCRdb holds only in-frame clones, not every one. The sample shows about 45,000 clones, roughly two thirds of them seen only once. V trimming: 4 bases; J trimming: 4 bases; junction bases outside the gene matches: 8. Looked up from germline, CDR1 is MDHEN and CDR2 is SYDVKM. The CDR3 has 15 amino acids. The starting material was peripheral blood, obtained from a patient treated with radiotherapy plus ipilimumab. The sequence derives from a human donor with non-small cell lung cancer who had a complete response to radiotherapy plus ipilimumab. The genes are TRBV28 and TRBJ1-1, with 8 bases aligning to TRBD1. CDR3 sequence reads: CASSSTGTGSTEAFF. Here the CDR3 DNA reads TGTGCCAGCAGTTCTACCGGGACAGGTTCCACTGAAGCTTTCTTT.